The clone carrying this T cell receptor (beta chain) was observed a few times. Antigen: not known. This specimen belongs to a study of PD-L1 blockade in urothelial cancer. The wider study: Across blood samples, T cells had a median count of approximately 130,000. Study results and limitations: The study found that durable-benefit patients expanded tumor-associated blood clones more at 3 weeks. Below-median blood TCR clonality before treatment forecast better survival.

Time point denoted: peripheral blood 6 weeks after treatment start. The CDR3 is 15 amino acids. From germline, CDR1 is SGHTS and CDR2 YDEGEE. After removal of 4 bases from V and 0 bases from J, the junction contained 3 bases not matched to a gene. This table comes from immunoSEQ multiplex PCR, and its TCRdb copy is limited to in-frame clones, with some not included. The profile shows about 48,000 clones, 70% to 90% of them singletons. The source of this sequence is a man aged 70-80 years with urothelial cancer. The rearrangement joins TRBV5-8 to TRBJ2-1; 8 bases line up with TRBD2. The sequencing used PBMCs, collected around atezolizumab (anti-PD-L1) treatment. The CDR3 nucleotides read TGTGCCAGCAGCCCCGCGGGGGGCTCCTACAATGAGCAGTTCTTC. Amino acid sequence: CASSPAGGSYNEQFF.